Following are 17 T cell receptor beta chains from one sample sequenced in a study of shared clonotypes between healthy human individuals. The repertoire was sequenced with immunoSEQ multiplex PCR; TCRdb's copy has only in-frame clones and lacks some. The profile shows over a million clones, approximately 98.5% of them singletons. The material sequenced was naive CD4+ T cells sorted from blood. Subset noted: CD45RA+ positively selected. The receptors here all came from a young man in good health.

V gene TRBV28 combines with J gene TRBJ2-3; 10 positions agree with TRBD1. CDR1 MDHEN and CDR2 SYDVKM come from the germline V gene. CDR3 length equals 18 residues. The V gene end was trimmed by 3 bases and the J gene end by 4 bases; junction bases not matched to a gene: 13. This CDR3 reads CASSFPGQGPPGSDTQYF. DNA of the CDR3: TGTGCCAGCAGTTTTCCGGGACAGGGGCCTCCTGGATCAGATACGCAGTATTTT.

This clone was recorded only once. The gene calls are TRBV5-4 and TRBJ2-7; TRBD2 aligns across 8 bases. CDR1 is SGHNT and CDR2 is YYREEE in the germline V gene (reference sequence). After removal of 0 bases from V and 3 bases from J, the junction contained 5 bases not matched to a gene. The CDR3 contains 15 residues. The CDR3 protein is CASSLEASGLYEQYF. The CDR3 DNA is TGTGCCAGCAGCTTGGAGGCTAGCGGGCTCTACGAGCAGTACTTC. Filled out from reference TRBV5-4 and TRBJ2-7, the complete variable domain reads ETGVTQSPTHLIKTRGQQVTLRCSSQSGHNTVSWYQQALGQGPQFIFQYYREEENGRGNFPPRFSGLQFPNYSSELNVNALELDDSALYLCASSLEASGLYEQYFGPGTRLTVT.

The chain uses TRBV29-1 and TRBJ1-4, with TRBD1 identical over 9 bases. Germline-derived CDR1 and CDR2 are SQVTM and ANQGSEA. The CDR3 is 15 amino acids. Unmatched junction bases numbered 10, after V lost 8 bases and J lost 3 bases. The CDR3 region is CSLHVRTGANEKLFF. The DNA of the CDR3 is TGCAGCCTTCATGTAAGGACAGGGGCTAATGAAAAACTGTTTTTT.

The chain couples TRBV15 to TRBJ2-2; D unclear. The germline gives CDR1 LNHNV, CDR2 YYDKDF (reference sequence). V lost 0 bases and J 7 bases, leaving 3 bases between the germline ends. The CDR3 spans 12 residues. Here the CDR3 reads CATSRDVGELFF. Here the CDR3 DNA reads TGTGCCACCAGCAGAGATGTCGGGGAGCTGTTTTTT. The entire variable domain, with the rest obtained from reference TRBV15 and TRBJ2-2, is as follows: DAMVIQNPRYQVTQFGKPVTLSCSQTLNHNVMYWYQQKSSQAPKLLFHYYDKDFNNEADTPDNFQSRRPNTSFCFLDIRSPGLGDTAMYLCATSRDVGELFFGEGSRLTVL.

Worth noting for this clone: The same CDR3 is also encoded by other DNA sequences in this sample. The J gene is TRBJ2-7, the V gene TRBV2, with D maybe TRBD1 (5 bases). The CDR3 totals 11 residues. Germline V gene sequence: CDR1 SNHLY, CDR2 FYNNEI. Between the trimmed V and J ends, which lost 3 bases and 6 bases, there was a span of 6 bases. This chain's CDR3 is CASSDRGEQYF. CDR3 in DNA: TGTGCCAGCAGTGATAGGGGCGAGCAGTACTTC.

To note about this clone: Additional DNA sequences in this sample encode the identical CDR3. This chain links TRBV18 with TRBJ2-7; D remains ambiguous. Between the trimmed V and J ends, which lost 1 base and 5 bases, there was a span of 6 bases. CDR1 KGHSH and CDR2 LQKENI come from the germline V gene. The CDR3 has 12 residues. The CDR3 DNA reads as TGTGCCAGCTCACCACTTCGAGACGAGCAGTACTTC. This gives the protein CASSPLRDEQYF.

In its sample, this clone was seen once. Other DNA sequences from this sample encode an identical CDR3 as well. This chain joins TRBV28 and TRBJ2-7, with TRBD1 identical over 8 bases. Trimming removed 4 bases from V and 3 bases from J; junction bases left unmatched: 2. The CDR3 sequence is 13 residues long. Per germline, CDR1 MDHEN and CDR2 SYDVKM. This CDR3 is CASSSGQGYEQYF. The CDR3 DNA is TGTGCCAGCAGTTCTGGACAGGGCTACGAGCAGTACTTC.

The chain joins TRBV5-1 to TRBJ1-4; D is undetermined. Germline CDR1 is SGHRS and CDR2 is YFSETQ. Trimming shortened V by 4 bases and J by 7 bases, and 17 bases separated the two germline ends. This CDR3 contains 15 residues. CDR3 coding DNA: TGCGCCAGCAGCCGGGGAGGCAGCGAACGTGAAAAACTGTTTTTT. Amino acids: CASSRGGSEREKLFF.

The CDR3 is CASGSTGELFF. The CDR3 DNA reads TGTGCCAGCGGGAGCACCGGGGAGCTGTTTTTT. The chain carries TRBV2 and TRBJ2-2; maybe TRBD2 (5 bases). The CDR3 runs 11 residues. Trimming left V 8 bases short and J 4 bases short, with 5 bases between. The V gene's germline CDR1 is SNHLY and CDR2 FYNNEI.

This clone is a singleton in its sample. The rearrangement joins TRBV7-9 to TRBJ1-3; D unresolved. V gave up 3 bases and J gave up 0 bases, with 9 bases separating them. Germline CDR1 is SEHNR and CDR2 is FQNEAQ (reference sequence). The CDR3 covers 15 residues. The CDR3 region is CASSFGSSSGNTIYF. DNA for the CDR3: TGTGCCAGCAGCTTTGGTTCGAGCTCTGGAAACACCATATATTTT.

V and J are TRBV7-9 and TRBJ1-4; maybe TRBD1 (6 bases). Germline V gives CDR1 SEHNR, CDR2 FQNEAQ (reference sequence). With 6 bases removed from V and 1 base from J, the gap between germline ends came to 15 bases. The CDR3 sequence is 16 residues long. The CDR3 sequence is CASSPQGRGTNEKLFF. CDR3 coding DNA: TGTGCCAGCAGTCCACAGGGAAGAGGAACTAATGAAAAACTGTTTTTT.

Comment on this clone: This sample also contains other DNA sequences that code for the same CDR3. This chain uses TRBV14 with TRBJ2-7; no clear D. The CDR3 is 13 amino acids. V lost 1 base and J 4 bases, leaving 8 bases between the germline ends. CDR1 and CDR2 (germline): SGHDN, FVKESK. CDR3 DNA sequence: TGTGCCAGCAGCCAAGTTCGAGGATACGAGCAGTACTTC. Translating gives CASSQVRGYEQYF.

The rearrangement links TRBV7-6 to TRBJ2-7; 8 nucleotides line up with TRBD2. J lost 2 bases, V lost 5 bases, and 14 bases had no gene match. The length of the CDR3 is 17 residues. Germline V gene sequence: CDR1 SGHVS, CDR2 FNYEAQ. This chain's CDR3 is CASSPKPWGGRPYEQYF. CDR3 bases: TGTGCCAGCAGCCCCAAACCCTGGGGCGGGAGGCCCTACGAGCAGTACTTC.

The chain has TRBV7-2 and TRBJ1-4; 8 bases are shared with TRBD1. Trimming at V came to 5 bases and at J to 5 bases, leaving 7 bases not matched to a gene. Germline V gene data show CDR1 as SGHTA and CDR2 as FQGNSA. There are 15 residues in the CDR3. CDR3 bases: TGTGCCAGCAGCCCCCGGACAGGGCCAAATGAAAAACTGTTTTTT. This encodes CASSPRTGPNEKLFF.

This chain uses TRBV2 with TRBJ1-4; 9 bases are shared with TRBD1. The CDR3 length is 14 residues. V trimming: 7 bases; J trimming: 4 bases; junction bases outside the gene matches: 4. Germline-derived CDR1 and CDR2 are SNHLY and FYNNEI. The CDR3 DNA reads TGTGCCAGCAAGACGGACAGGGGTAATGAAAAACTGTTTTTT. Its translation: CASKTDRGNEKLFF. Supplemented by reference TRBV2 and TRBJ1-4, the full variable domain reads EPEVTQTPSHQVTQMGQEVILRCVPISNHLYFYWYRQILGQKVEFLVSFYNNEISEKSEIFDDQFSVERPDGSNFTLKIRSTKLEDSAMYFCASKTDRGNEKLFFGSGTQLSVL.

V is TRBV5-1 and J is TRBJ2-5; TRBD2 aligns across 12 bases. The CDR3 covers 17 residues. Germline V gives CDR1 SGHRS, CDR2 YFSETQ. Trimming cost V 0 bases and J 2 bases; bases outside gene matches: 5. In DNA, the CDR3 is TGCGCCAGCAGCTTGGGACCGGGACTAGCGGGTCAAGAGACCCAGTACTTC. It is translated as CASSLGPGLAGQETQYF.

Notes on this clone: Additional DNA sequences in this sample encode the identical CDR3. This chain connects TRBV27 to TRBJ1-1; TRBD1 might be the D (5 bases). The germline V gene has CDR1 MNHEY and CDR2 SMNVEV (reference sequence). There are 14 residues in the CDR3. Trimming left V 3 bases short and J 1 base short, with 9 bases between. CDR3 sequence reads: CASSLRGGNTEAFF. The CDR3 DNA reads as TGTGCCAGCAGTTTGCGTGGGGGGAACACTGAAGCTTTCTTT.